The rows below give T cell receptor beta chains drawn from one sample of a study of shared clonotypes between healthy human individuals. The data were produced by immunoSEQ multiplex PCR, yet TCRdb's version contains in-frame clones alone and is incomplete. The table records more than 2 million clones, over 85% of them present only once. The material sequenced was naive CD8+ T cells sorted from blood. The receptors originated from a man younger than 35 in good health. Each CDR3 is given with its conserved first and last residue. The D gene is left open where the match is weak. For some rows the clone size is stated as once, few or many, or as a class when expanded; others skip it.

size	V	length	D	J	CDR3	DNA
once	TRBV7-6	16	-	TRBJ2-7	CASSFGSVADSYEQYF	TGTGCCAGCAGCTTTGGTAGTGTTGCTGACTCCTACGAGCAGTACTTC
-	TRBV5-6	14	-	TRBJ1-6	CASAGSSYNSPLHF	TGTGCCAGCGCAGGGAGCTCCTATAATTCACCCCTCCACTTT
once	TRBV29-1	13	-	TRBJ2-7	CSQDCRGNYEQYF	TGCAGCCAAGATTGTCGGGGAAACTACGAGCAGTACTTC
-	TRBV13	16	TRBD2	TRBJ2-1	CASSLWASGDYNEQFF	TGTGCCAGCAGCTTATGGGCTAGCGGGGACTACAATGAGCAGTTCTTC
-	TRBV4-3	15	-	TRBJ2-7	CASSLWEGGSYEQYF	TGCGCCAGCAGCCTCTGGGAGGGGGGCTCCTACGAGCAGTACTTC
-	TRBV7-3	16	TRBD2	TRBJ2-3	CASSHDPSGGTDTQYF	TGTGCCAGCAGCCATGACCCTAGCGGGGGTACAGATACGCAGTATTTT
-	TRBV19	14	-	TRBJ1-1	CASRRGTENTEAFF	TGTGCCAGTAGAAGGGGCACAGAGAACACTGAAGCTTTCTTT
-	TRBV30	15	-	TRBJ1-1	CAWKGGPLPGTEAFF	TGTGCCTGGAAGGGAGGGCCCCTACCGGGCACTGAAGCTTTCTTT
-	TRBV9	15	-	TRBJ2-6	CASGRGASGANVLTF	TGTGCCAGTGGGAGGGGGGCCTCTGGGGCCAACGTCCTGACTTTC
-	TRBV5-6	18	TRBD2	TRBJ2-3	CASSTGLAGGASTDTQYF	TGTGCCAGCAGCACTGGACTAGCGGGGGGTGCTAGCACAGATACGCAGTATTTT
once	TRBV6-5	14	-	TRBJ1-6	CASRWKETGSPLHF	TGTGCCAGCAGATGGAAGGAGACGGGCTCACCCCTCCACTTT
-	TRBV4-3	15	-	TRBJ2-7	CASSQDRSGSGEQYF	TGCGCCAGCAGCCAAGATAGATCAGGGTCGGGTGAGCAGTACTTC
once	TRBV28	15	-	TRBJ1-5	CASSSRGIENQPQHF	TGTGCCAGCAGTTCTCGGGGAATTGAGAATCAGCCCCAGCATTTT